This entry describes one T cell receptor beta chain. Its antigen is not identified. The sample comes from a study of regulatory T cells in long-lasting Graves disease. General observations from the study: Having only a small sample size may have limited accuracy.

The time point here: persistent/refractory GD, antithyroid drugs over 5 years with positive TRAb. Preparation of the TCR library used RNA extracted from PBMCs. Germline V lookup: CDR1 SGHNT, CDR2 YYREEE (reference sequence). The CDR3 runs to 16 residues. Trimming removed 5 bases from V and 4 bases from J; junction bases left unmatched: 12. Sequencing libraries for TCR beta were prepared with iRepertoire HTBI primers and Arm-PCR of CDR3 regions. TCRdb reanalysed the multiplex PCR reads using MiXCR and keeps one entry per CDR3 protein. The sample carries hundreds of thousands of distinct CDR3 sequences, 20% to 25% recorded once.

The source was peripheral blood mononuclear cells (PBMCs), collected when the disease was refractory, from a patient treated with antithyroid drugs. The V call is TRBV5-4, the J call TRBJ1-1, with 9 bases lining up with TRBD1. The clonotype was recovered from a female donor with Graves disease. CDR3 residues: CASSFFSGQGGTEAFF. The CDR3 DNA is TGTGCCAGCAGTTTCTTTTCGGGACAGGGAGGCACTGAAGCTTTCTTT.